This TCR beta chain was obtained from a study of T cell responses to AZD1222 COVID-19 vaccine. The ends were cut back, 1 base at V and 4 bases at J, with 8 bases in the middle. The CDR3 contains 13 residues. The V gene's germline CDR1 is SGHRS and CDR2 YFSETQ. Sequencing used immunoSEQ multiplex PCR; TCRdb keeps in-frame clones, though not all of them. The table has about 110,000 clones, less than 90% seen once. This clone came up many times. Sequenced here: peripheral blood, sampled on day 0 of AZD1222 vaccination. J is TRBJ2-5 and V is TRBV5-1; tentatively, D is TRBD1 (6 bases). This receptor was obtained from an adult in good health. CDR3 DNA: TGCGCCAGCAGCTTGAGAGGGGGAGAGACCCAGTACTTC. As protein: CASSLRGGETQYF.